The clone carrying this T cell receptor (beta chain) was counted once. Profiling relied on immunoSEQ multiplex PCR, and the TCRdb table lists in-frame clones only, not all of them. The data hold about 11,000 clones, with about 29% observed a single time. This specimen belongs to a study of sequential checkpoint blockade in melanoma. At the level of the study: TCRbeta immunosequencing was performed on DNA from approximately 93 pretreatment melanoma tumor samples. Under 25 patients had matched tumor biopsies before treatment and at week 13 after nivolumab or ipilimumab alone.

This CDR3 has 13 residues. Germline values: CDR1 KGHSY, CDR2 FQNENV. The V end was cut by 4 bases, the J end by 4 bases, with 8 bases between. Specified treatment: randomized to nivolumab then ipilimumab (arm A) or the reverse (arm B). The sequence came from a human donor with melanoma. V and J are TRBV16 and TRBJ2-1, with D unclear. The source material was tumor tissue (inferred from file names), sampled from a patient given nivolumab and ipilimumab in sequence. CDR3 sequence (DNA): TGTGCCAGCAGCCTCCGACGGTACAATGAGCAGTTCTTC. Protein: CASSLRRYNEQFF.